This entry lists 12 T cell receptor beta chains sequenced from one sample in a study of CD8 T cells in Susac syndrome. RNA was extracted with the RNeasy kit, and a quantity of about 0.45 to 1 ug was reverse transcribed using random hexamers. TCRdb passed the immunoSEQ multiplex PCR reads through MiXCR, listing each CDR3 protein once. The table records 200,000 or so distinct CDR3 sequences, almost 96% of them present only once. The sample comprised CD4+ T cells from PBMCs. These TCRs come from a human donor with Susac syndrome.

CDR3: CSASYSGVGDTQYF. DNA of the CDR3: TGCAGTGCTAGTTACAGCGGGGTGGGGGATACGCAGTATTTT. This chain connects TRBV20-1 to TRBJ2-3; 7 nucleotides agree with TRBD2. Germline lookup yields CDR1 DFQATT and CDR2 SNEGSKA (reference sequence). Trimming cost V 3 bases and J 6 bases; bases outside gene matches: 9. The CDR3 runs 14 residues.

The chain links TRBV15 to TRBJ2-1; TRBD2 matches at 11 bases. From germline, CDR1 is LNHNV and CDR2 YYDKDF (reference sequence). With 6 bases clipped from V and 7 bases from J, the junction kept 11 bases outside the gene matches. The CDR3 runs to 16 residues. The CDR3 is CATRTSGGGRRNEQFF. The CDR3, as DNA: TGTGCCACCAGAACTAGCGGGGGTGGACGGCGAAATGAGCAGTTCTTC.

This chain connects TRBV7-3 to TRBJ2-5, with 9 bases fitting TRBD2. CDR1 and CDR2 from the germline V gene are SGHTA and FQGTGA. Germline trimming cut 0 bases from V and 5 bases from J; bases unmatched to any gene: 1. The length of the CDR3 is 14 residues. CDR3 in DNA: TGTGCCAGCAGCTTAACGAGCGGGGGGGAGACCCAGTACTTC. This codes for CASSLTSGGETQYF.

The genes are TRBV6-2 or TRBV6-3 and TRBJ2-2; 12 bases fit TRBD2. J gave up 1 base and V 7 bases, and 7 bases lay outside the gene matches. Germline V CDR1 and CDR2: MNHEY, SVGEGT. There are 17 residues in the CDR3. Here the CDR3 DNA reads TGTGCCAGCAACTTCCCGGGACTAGCGGGGAACACCGGGGAGCTGTTTTTT. Its protein is CASNFPGLAGNTGELFF.

The V and J genes are TRBV5-1 and TRBJ1-6; 8 positions agree with TRBD1. With 4 bases clipped from V and 10 bases from J, the junction kept 13 bases outside the gene matches. The CDR3 has 16 amino acids. The germline V gene has CDR1 SGHRS and CDR2 YFSETQ. In DNA, the CDR3 is TGCGCCAGCAGCCGGACAACGGACAGGGTGGGGTCACCCCTCCACTTT. Translated: CASSRTTDRVGSPLHF.

This clonotype was observed a single time. The V and J genes are TRBV30 and TRBJ2-1, with D hard to call. Germline CDR1 GTSNPN, CDR2 SVGIG (reference sequence). This CDR3 is 12 amino acids long. Between the trimmed V and J ends, which lost 2 bases and 7 bases, there was a span of 9 bases. The CDR3 protein is CAWSRAENEQFF. The CDR3 nucleotides read TGTGCCTGGAGTAGGGCAGAGAATGAGCAGTTCTTC.

V gene TRBV20-1 combines with J gene TRBJ1-4; D not resolved. CDR3 length: 15 residues. Germline-derived CDR1 and CDR2 are DFQATT and SNEGSKA (reference sequence). V shed 1 base and J shed 7 bases, with 16 bases lying between them. The CDR3 loop reads CSARGIEPKSEKLFF. For the CDR3, the DNA is TGCAGTGCTAGAGGCATCGAGCCCAAAAGTGAAAAACTGTTTTTT.

As DNA, the CDR3 is TGTGCCAGCAGCTTAGTCGGCCAGGCTCACCACGAGCAGTACTTC. It yields the protein CASSLVGQAHHEQYF. The gene calls are TRBV11-1 and TRBJ2-7; no clear D gene. The V and J ends lost 1 base and 5 bases respectively, with 15 bases between them. In germline, CDR1 is SGHAT, CDR2 FQDESV (reference sequence). CDR3 length: 15 residues.

V is TRBV9 and J is TRBJ2-2, with D unresolved. The CDR3 sequence is 15 residues long. The V gene lost 0 bases and the J gene lost 3 bases, with 9 bases spanning the gap. CDR1 is SGDLS, CDR2 YYNGEE, per germline. CDR3 in DNA: TGTGCCAGCAGCGTAGTACCATCGTACACCGGGGAGCTGTTTTTT. The encoded protein is CASSVVPSYTGELFF.

V and J are TRBV7-9 and TRBJ1-2; D is undetermined. Germline CDR1 and CDR2: SEHNR and FQNEAQ (reference sequence). V was shortened by 1 base and J by 3 bases, with 9 bases between the two germline ends. The CDR3 runs to 14 residues. The CDR3 DNA sequence: TGTGCCAGCAGCTTAGAACAACGGGACTATGGCTACACCTTC. Amino acids: CASSLEQRDYGYTF.

V usage is TRBV2 and J usage is TRBJ2-3, with 10 bases lining up with TRBD2. V trimming: 5 bases; J trimming: 2 bases; junction bases outside the gene matches: 10. There are 17 residues in the CDR3. Germline values: CDR1 SNHLY, CDR2 FYNNEI. CDR3 nucleotides: TGTGCCAGCAGTCGATCACGTAGCGGGGGGCTCACAGATACGCAGTATTTT. It specifies CASSRSRSGGLTDTQYF.

The V and J genes are TRBV4-3 and TRBJ1-2; a possible D gene is TRBD1 (5 bases). V lost 4 bases and J 6 bases, leaving 12 bases between the germline ends. The CDR3 runs 13 residues. Germline loops: CDR1 LGHNA, CDR2 YSLEER. This CDR3 reads CASSRMAGHGYTF. For the CDR3, the DNA is TGCGCCAGCAGCCGAATGGCAGGGCATGGCTACACCTTC.